The entry that follows covers one T cell receptor beta chain sequence. Germline V gene sequence: CDR1 MNHEY, CDR2 SVGEGT. The J segment lost 0 bases and the V segment lost 3 bases, leaving 11 bases of the junction unmatched. The CDR3 runs to 18 residues. Only in-frame clones appear in the TCRdb table, and some are missing; sequencing was by immunoSEQ multiplex PCR. The data hold a few hundred thousand clones, with over 65% observed a single time. This record comes from a study of blood T cell repertoires in COVID-19. Background on the study: The United States, Italy and Spain were the sources of the acute and convalescent COVID-19 samples. The cDNA or gDNA used as material had been derived from T cells, B-cell-depleted T cells, or PBMCs.

The V gene is TRBV6-2 or TRBV6-3, the J gene TRBJ1-5; 7 bases are shared with TRBD1. The specimen sequenced was peripheral blood. The clonotype comes from an elderly woman with acute or convalescent COVID-19. CDR3 loop: CASSYVGLGGYSNQPQHF. Here the CDR3 DNA reads TGTGCCAGCAGTTATGTAGGGCTAGGGGGCTATAGCAATCAGCCCCAGCATTTT.